The source of this T cell receptor (beta chain) is a study of cytomegalovirus exposure and HLA in healthy donors. CDR3 size: 12 residues. Germline-derived CDR1 and CDR2 are LNHDA and SQIVND (reference sequence). Trimming removed 4 bases at V and 5 bases at J, with 8 bases between. Although they were nominally healthy when sampled, donors likely had unrecorded immune exposures. The PCR had 60 Vbeta and 13 Jbeta primers. The protocol was immunoSEQ multiplex PCR, while the TCRdb copy is restricted to in-frame clones and leaves out a portion. This table lists roughly 75,000 clones. The source is a boy younger than 18 in good health and CMV-seronegative. The material sequenced was PBMCs. This chain links TRBV19 with TRBJ1-2; TRBD1 might be the D (5 bases). The CDR3 is CASSTTGYGYTF. CDR3 in DNA: TGTGCCAGTAGTACTACAGGTTATGGCTACACCTTC.